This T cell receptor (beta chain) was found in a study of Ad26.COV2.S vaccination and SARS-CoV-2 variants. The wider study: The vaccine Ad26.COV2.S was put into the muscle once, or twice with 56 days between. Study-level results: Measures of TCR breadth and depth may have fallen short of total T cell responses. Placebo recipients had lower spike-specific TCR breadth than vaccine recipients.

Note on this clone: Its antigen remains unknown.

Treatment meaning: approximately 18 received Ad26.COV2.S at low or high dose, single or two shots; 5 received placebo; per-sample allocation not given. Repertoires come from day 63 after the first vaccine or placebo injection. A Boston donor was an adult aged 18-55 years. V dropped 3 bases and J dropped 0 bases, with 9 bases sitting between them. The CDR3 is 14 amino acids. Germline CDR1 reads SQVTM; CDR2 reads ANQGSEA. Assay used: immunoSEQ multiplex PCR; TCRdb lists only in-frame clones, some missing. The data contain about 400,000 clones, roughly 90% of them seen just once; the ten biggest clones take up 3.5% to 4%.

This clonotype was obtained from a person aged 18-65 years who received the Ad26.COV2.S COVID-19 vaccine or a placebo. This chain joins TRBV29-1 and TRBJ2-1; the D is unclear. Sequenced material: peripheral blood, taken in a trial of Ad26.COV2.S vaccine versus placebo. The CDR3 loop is CSVDDGPSYNEQFF. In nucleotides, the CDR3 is TGCAGCGTTGATGATGGGCCCTCCTACAATGAGCAGTTCTTC.